This T cell receptor beta chain was observed in a study of T-cell memory formation after mild COVID-19. CDR3 length equals 15 residues. The germline V gene encodes CDR1 SGHRS and CDR2 YFSETQ. V was clipped by 3 bases and J by 2 bases, with 9 bases between them. cDNA libraries for TCR alpha and TCR beta, carrying sample barcodes and UMIs, came from 5'RACE with constant-segment primers. TCRdb analysed the 5' RACE reads with MiXCR anew, one entry per CDR3 protein. Here the sample spans 250,000 to 400,000 distinct CDR3 sequences, around 15% being singletons. Remarks on this clonotype: Antigen specificity is unknown.

Study findings and constraints: Confirmation was lacking for SARS-CoV-2 specificity of second-wave clones that peaked on day 37.

The sequence derives from a man between 18 and 35 years old who had mild COVID-19 (a few samples of this study predate the infection). Cell type and time point are not known. The sample comprised PBMCs or a T cell subset sorted from them (not recorded which). The chain links TRBV5-1 to TRBJ1-6; no reliable D call. CDR3 loop: CASSSEGPYNSPLHF. For the CDR3, the DNA is TGCGCCAGCAGCTCGGAAGGGCCCTATAATTCACCCCTCCACTTT.